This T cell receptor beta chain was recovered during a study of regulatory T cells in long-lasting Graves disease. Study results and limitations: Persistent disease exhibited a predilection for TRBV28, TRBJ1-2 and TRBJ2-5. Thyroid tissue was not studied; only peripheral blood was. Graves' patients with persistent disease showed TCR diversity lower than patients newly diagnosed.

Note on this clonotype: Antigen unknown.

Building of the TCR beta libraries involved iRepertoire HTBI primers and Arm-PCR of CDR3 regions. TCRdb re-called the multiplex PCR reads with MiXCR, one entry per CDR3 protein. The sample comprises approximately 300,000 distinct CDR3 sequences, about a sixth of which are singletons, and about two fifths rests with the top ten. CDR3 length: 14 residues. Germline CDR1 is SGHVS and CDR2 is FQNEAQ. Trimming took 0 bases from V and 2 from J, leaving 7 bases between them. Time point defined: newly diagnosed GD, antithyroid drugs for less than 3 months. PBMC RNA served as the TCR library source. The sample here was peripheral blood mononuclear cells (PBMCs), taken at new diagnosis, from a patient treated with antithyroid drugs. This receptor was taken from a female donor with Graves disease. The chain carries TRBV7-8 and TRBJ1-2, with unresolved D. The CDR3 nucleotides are TGTGCCAGCAGCTTAGCGTCGCAGAACTATGGCTACACCTTC. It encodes CASSLASQNYGYTF.